This entry lists 19 T cell receptor gamma chains sequenced from one sample in a study of γδ T cells in repeated Plasmodium falciparum infection. Vgamma9/Vdelta2+ and Vdelta2-negative gammadelta T cells were flow-sorted from PBMC for bulk sequencing. TCRdb re-processed the multiplex PCR reads using CATT. In the table there are more than 12,000 gamma-chain clones, roughly 1.7% of which are singletons. The sample taken for sequencing was gamma-delta T cells from blood. The receptor set was obtained from a pool of human donors (malaria-infected and uninfected, not separated).

This clone was counted at least ten times. TCRdb has a much larger clone's protein, which differs at residue 6 from the translation of this DNA, likely because of a read error; what is shown is the protein translated from the DNA. Other DNA variants within this sample encode the same CDR3. This chain links TRGV9 with TRGJP. CDR3 length equals 16 residues. Unmatched junction bases numbered 8, after V lost 5 bases and J lost 7 bases. Germline assignment: CDR1 GITISATS and CDR2 ISYDGTV (reference sequence). This CDR3 is CALWAHGELGKKIKVF. In DNA, the CDR3 is TGTGCCTTGTGGGCCCATGGTGAGTTGGGCAAAAAAATCAAGGTATTT.

By share, this clone counts as large. The sample holds other DNA sequences that translate to the same CDR3. CDR3 coding DNA: TGTGCCTTGTGGGAGGTTGGTGGAGAGTTGGGCAAAAAAATCAAGGTATTT. The encoded protein is CALWEVGGELGKKIKVF. This chain uses TRGV9 with TRGJP. The V gene end was trimmed by 1 base and the J gene end by 6 bases; junction bases not matched to a gene: 6. Per germline, CDR1 GITISATS and CDR2 ISYDGTV (reference sequence). The CDR3 length is 17 residues.

This clone was detected many times. Translating this DNA gives a protein that differs at residue 10 from the TCRdb one, which belongs to a much larger clone; a read error is likely, and the protein shown is this translation. The genes are TRGV9 and TRGJ1 or TRGJ2. TCRdb supplies no J gene; here it was assigned by aligning the nucleotide sequence to germline. This CDR3 is built from 13 residues. CDR1 GITISATS and CDR2 ISYDGTV come from the germline V gene (reference sequence). CDR3: CALWGPYYYRKLF. In nucleotides, the CDR3 is TGTGCCTTGTGGGGACCCTATTATTATAGGAAACTCTTT.

This clone has ten or more counts. The TCRdb protein, from a much larger clone, departs from this DNA's translation at residue 11, likely by read error; the protein shown derives from the DNA. The genes are TRGV9 and TRGJP. TCRdb gives no J gene; it was assigned here by matching the DNA to germline. The germline CDR1 and CDR2 sequences are GITISATS and ISYDGTV (reference sequence). This CDR3 contains 16 residues. In nucleotides, the CDR3 is TGTGCCTTGTGGGAAACGGAGGAGTTGGGCGAAAAAATCAAGGTATTT. Its protein product is CALWETEELGEKIKVF.

The J gene is uncalled and the V gene is TRGV9. Germline CDR1 is GITISATS and CDR2 is ISYDGTV (reference sequence). The CDR3 length is 18 residues. CDR3 DNA: TGTGCCTTGTGGGCCCAAGATAAACAACTTGATGCAGATGTTTCCCTCACGTTC. Translating it yields CALWAQDKQLDADVSLTF.

As for this clone: This DNA translates differently at residue 5 from the TCRdb protein, which is that of a much larger clone; a read error is likely, and the protein shown is the DNA's own translation. The J gene is TRGJP, the V gene TRGV9. Matching the DNA to germline supplied the J gene, which TCRdb does not give. CDR3 length: 20 amino acids. The germline V gene encodes CDR1 GITISATS and CDR2 ISYDGTV (reference sequence). The CDR3 sequence: CALWVVSQVGRELGKKIKVF. The CDR3, as DNA: TGTGCCTTGTGGGTGGTGTCTCAAGTTGGTAGAGAGTTGGGCAAAAAAATCAAGGTATTT.

Only a few counts were recorded for this clone. The protein held in TCRdb is that of a much larger clone and does not match this DNA's translation at residue 7, likely because of a read error; the protein shown is translated from the DNA. The chain carries TRGV5 and TRGJ1 or TRGJ2. Germline assignment: CDR1 VINAFY and CDR2 YDVSNSKD. After removal of 6 bases from V and 0 bases from J, the junction contained 11 bases not matched to a gene. The CDR3 is 15 residues long. The CDR3 protein is CATWLSPSNYYKKLF. In nucleotides, the CDR3 is TGTGCCACCTGGCTCTCGCCGTCGAATTATTATAAGAAACTCTTT.

This clone came up many times. The protein held in TCRdb is that of a much larger clone and does not match this DNA's translation at residue 4, likely because of a read error; the protein shown is translated from the DNA. The chain employs TRGV9 and TRGJ1 or TRGJ2. The V gene's germline CDR1 is GITISATS and CDR2 ISYDGTV (reference sequence). This CDR3 has 13 amino acids. CDR3 DNA sequence: TGTGCCTTGCGGGATTCGAATTATTATAAGAAACTCTTT. Translating it yields CALRDSNYYKKLF.

Points on this clone: The sample carries other DNA sequences with the same CDR3. No J gene was named, though the V gene is TRGV9. The CDR3 totals 13 residues. CDR1 GITISATS and CDR2 ISYDGTV come from the germline V gene (reference sequence). DNA for the CDR3: TGTGCCTTGTGGGAGCCTTCTTATTATAAGAAGCTTTTT. Amino acids: CALWEPSYYKKLF.

This clone was counted many times. Translating this DNA gives a protein that differs at residue 7 from the TCRdb one, which belongs to a much larger clone; a read error is likely, and the protein shown is this translation. The gene calls are TRGV9 and TRGJ1 or TRGJ2. The J gene is absent in TCRdb and was assigned here via DNA matching to germline. J gave up 3 bases and V 3 bases, and 5 bases lay outside the gene matches. The CDR3 runs 13 residues. Germline loops: CDR1 GITISATS, CDR2 ISYDGTV (reference sequence). The CDR3 DNA is TGTGCCTTGTGGGAGCTCAGTTATTATAAGAAACTCTTT. Translating it yields CALWELSYYKKLF.

Ten or more counts support this clone. A far larger clone is one nucleotide away, so this likely arose from a read error. This chain links TRGV2 with TRGJ1 or TRGJ2. This CDR3 comprises 14 residues. Germline V gene sequence: CDR1 EGSNGY, CDR2 YDSYNSKV. DNA for the CDR3: TGTGCCACCTGGGACGGAACGAATTACTATAAGAAACTCTTT. It encodes CATWDGTNYYKKLF.

This clone was recorded at least ten times. TCRdb shows a much larger clone's protein in place of this DNA's translation, and the two differ at residue 6, likely through a read error; the protein shown is translated from the DNA. The identical CDR3 is also encoded by other nucleotide sequences in the sample. The rearrangement uses TRGV9 and TRGJP. The J gene is absent in TCRdb and was assigned here via DNA matching to germline. CDR3 length: 17 residues. The germline CDR1 and CDR2 sequences are GITISATS and ISYDGTV (reference sequence). The junction had 5 bases not matched to a gene; V was cut back by 2 bases and J by 4 bases. CDR3 nucleotide sequence: TGTGCCTTGTGGGAGGCGCCTCAAGAGTTGGGCAAAAAAATCAAGGTATTT. The encoded protein is CALWEAPQELGKKIKVF.

Many counts were recorded for this clone. A read error likely explains why the TCRdb protein, taken from a much larger clone, differs from this DNA's translation at residue 5; the protein shown is translated from the DNA. The V and J genes are TRGV9 and TRGJP. The J gene comes from matching the DNA to germline here; TCRdb lacks it. CDR3 length equals 16 residues. Germline CDR1 and CDR2: GITISATS and ISYDGTV (reference sequence). This CDR3 is CALWGVIELGKKIKVF. The CDR3 region has the DNA TGTGCCTTGTGGGGGGTGATCGAGTTGGGCAAAAAAATCAAGGTATTT.

The table lists this clone with a few counts. TCRdb's listed protein matches a much larger clone and diverges from this DNA's translation at residue 5, likely through a read error; the protein shown comes from the DNA. The chain is built from TRGV5 and TRGJ1 or TRGJ2. TCRdb leaves out the J gene; it was filled in here by matching the DNA to germline. The germline V gene encodes CDR1 VINAFY and CDR2 YDVSNSKD. The CDR3 contains 13 residues. The CDR3 reads CATWGRPAYKKLF. The CDR3, as DNA: TGTGCCACCTGGGGCAGGCCAGCGTATAAGAAACTCTTT.

This clone was picked up a small number of times. This DNA's translation differs at residue 10 from TCRdb's protein, which comes from a much larger clone; a read error is likely, and the protein shown is translated from the DNA. The chain is built from TRGV4 and TRGJ1 or TRGJ2. The J gene, not given by TCRdb, was assigned here from a germline match of the nucleotide sequence. The CDR3 contains 13 residues. Germline CDR1 EGSTGY, CDR2 YDSYTSSV. The CDR3 DNA sequence: TGTGCCACCTGGGATGGTGGATATTATAGGAAACTCTTT. Its protein product is CATWDGGYYRKLF.

A few counts support this clone. The amino acid sequence in TCRdb belongs to a much larger clone and departs from this DNA's translation at residue 11, likely a sequencing read error; the sequence shown is translated from the DNA. The J gene was not called, though the V gene is TRGV4. The CDR3 runs 13 residues. Germline CDR1 is EGSTGY and CDR2 is YDSYTSSV. The CDR3 loop reads CATWDGRVYKELF. DNA for the CDR3: TGTGCCACCTGGGATGGGCGGGTCTATAAGGAACTCTTT.

There are a few counts of this clone. The protein recorded in TCRdb matches a much larger clone and deviates from this DNA's translation at residue 3, suggesting a read error; the protein here is obtained by translating the DNA. The chain recombines TRGV1 with TRGJ1 or TRGJ2. TRGV1 is annotated as an ORF whose role is uncertain. There are 18 residues in the CDR3. Here the CDR3 reads CASWDRRGDGSNYYKKLF. The CDR3 region has the DNA TGTGCCTCCTGGGACAGGCGTGGGGATGGCTCGAATTATTATAAGAAACTCTTT.

This clone was seen more than once but under ten times. It is likely a read error: a sequence one base away is far more abundant. The DNA is omitted, as the CDR3 cannot be located on it reliably, and the CDR3 follows TCRdb's listing. J gene calling gave no result, while the V gene is TRGV9. Germline CDR1 is GITISATS and CDR2 is ISYDGTV (reference sequence). Counting both end residues, the CDR3 totals 29 amino acids. This CDR3 reads CALWEVRSNSLAVEQHLLSQVSIGRIQHF.

This clone was detected a few times. This DNA translates differently at residue 9 from the TCRdb protein, which is that of a much larger clone; a read error is likely, and the protein shown is the DNA's own translation. J is TRGJP2 and V is TRGV4. Here the J gene came from matching the DNA to germline, since TCRdb omits it. Germline assignment: CDR1 EGSTGY and CDR2 YDSYTSSV. The CDR3 consists of 17 residues. The trim removed 5 bases at V and 1 base at J, leaving 13 bases unmatched. The CDR3 region has the DNA TGTGCCACCTGGGCCCATCATCCATGTAGTAGTGATTGGATCAAGACGTTT. Translating gives CATWAHHPCSSDWIKTF.